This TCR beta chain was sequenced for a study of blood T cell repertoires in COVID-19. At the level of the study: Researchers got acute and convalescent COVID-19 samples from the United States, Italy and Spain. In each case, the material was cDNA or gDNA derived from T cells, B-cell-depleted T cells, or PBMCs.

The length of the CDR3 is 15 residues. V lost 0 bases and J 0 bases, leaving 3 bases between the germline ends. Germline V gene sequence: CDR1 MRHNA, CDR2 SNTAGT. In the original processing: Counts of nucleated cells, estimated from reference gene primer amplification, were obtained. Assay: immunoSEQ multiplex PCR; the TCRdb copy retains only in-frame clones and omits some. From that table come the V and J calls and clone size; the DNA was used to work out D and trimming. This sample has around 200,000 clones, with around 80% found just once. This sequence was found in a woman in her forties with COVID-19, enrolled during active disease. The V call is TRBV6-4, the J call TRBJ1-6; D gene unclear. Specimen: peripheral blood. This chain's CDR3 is CASSDSSSYNSPLHF. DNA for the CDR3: TGTGCCAGCAGTGACTCGAGCTCCTATAATTCACCCCTCCACTTT.